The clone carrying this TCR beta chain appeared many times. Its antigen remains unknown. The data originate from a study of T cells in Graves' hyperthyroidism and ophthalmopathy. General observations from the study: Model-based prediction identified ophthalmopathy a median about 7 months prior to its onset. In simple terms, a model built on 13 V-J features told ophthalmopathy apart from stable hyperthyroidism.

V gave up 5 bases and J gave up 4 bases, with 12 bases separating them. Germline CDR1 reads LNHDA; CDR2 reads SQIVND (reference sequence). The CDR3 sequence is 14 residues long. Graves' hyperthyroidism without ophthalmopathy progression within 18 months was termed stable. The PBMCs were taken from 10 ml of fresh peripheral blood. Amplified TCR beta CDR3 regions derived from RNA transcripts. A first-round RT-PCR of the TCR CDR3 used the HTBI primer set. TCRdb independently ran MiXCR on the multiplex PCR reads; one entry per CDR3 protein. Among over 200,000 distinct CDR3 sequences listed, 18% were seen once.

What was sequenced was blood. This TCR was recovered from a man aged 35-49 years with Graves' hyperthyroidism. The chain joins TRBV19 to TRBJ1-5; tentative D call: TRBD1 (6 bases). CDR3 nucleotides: TGTGCCAGTAGTCCACACGGACAGAATCAGCCCCAGCATTTT. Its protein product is CASSPHGQNQPQHF.